This T cell receptor (beta chain) comes out of a study of blood T cell repertoires in COVID-19. Turning to the study itself: Material from acute and convalescent COVID-19 was sourced from the United States, Italy and Spain.

As processed by the authors: Amplification with reference gene primers provided the estimates of nucleated cell counts. Assay used: immunoSEQ multiplex PCR; TCRdb lists only in-frame clones, some missing. V, J and clone size reflect that table, while D and trimming were determined from the DNA. Of 71,000 or so clones detected, about 89% appear once; the ten largest clones hold 8% to 9.5%. The CDR3 loop spans 15 amino acids. V lost 1 base and J 0 bases, leaving 7 bases between the germline ends. CDR1 and CDR2 (germline): MGHRA, YSYEKL. The receptor was isolated from a middle-aged man with active COVID-19. The chain uses TRBV4-1 and TRBJ1-3; D call uncertain. The sequenced material came from peripheral blood. CDR3 protein: CASSQVSSSGNTIYF. For the CDR3, the DNA is TGCGCCAGCAGCCAAGTTTCCAGCTCTGGAAACACCATATATTTT.